One sample yielded the 8 T cell receptor beta chains listed below, sequenced in a study of a mutant IDH1 vaccine in newly diagnosed glioma. Described time point: week 11, during vaccination. Vaccination comprised doses that each held 300 ug of mutant IDH1 20-mer peptide, plus topical imiquimod. The method was immunoSEQ multiplex PCR; TCRdb's version includes in-frame clones alone and lacks a portion of them. The sample shows under 150,000 clones, approximately 87% of them seen only once. No antigen has been assigned to these receptors. This sample comprised PBMCs, obtained from a glioma patient whose treatment included an IDH1 peptide vaccine. These receptors came from a woman aged 45 to 65 with glioma.

As concerns this clone: This specimen includes other DNA sequences encoding the same CDR3. This chain joins TRBV11-2 and TRBJ2-3; tentative D call: TRBD1 (6 bases). The V end was cut by 5 bases, the J end by 1 base, with 10 bases between. The CDR3 contains 14 residues. In germline, CDR1 is SGHAT, CDR2 FQNNGV. This CDR3 is CASSPRTGTDTQYF. CDR3 DNA sequence: TGTGCCAGCAGCCCGAGGACAGGCACAGATACGCAGTATTTT.

CDR3: CASSEGIGEQYF. CDR3 DNA: TGCGCCAGCAGTGAGGGTATTGGCGAGCAGTACTTC. The V call is TRBV10-1, the J call TRBJ2-7, with D unresolved. CDR1 WNHNN and CDR2 SYGVQD come from the germline V gene (reference sequence). CDR3 length: 12 amino acids. The ends were cut back, 2 bases at V and 6 bases at J, with 8 bases in the middle.

The chain is built from TRBV13 and TRBJ1-1; no clear D gene. The CDR3 has 13 amino acids. Trimming took 3 bases from V and 8 from J, leaving 13 bases between them. Germline V gives CDR1 PRHDT, CDR2 FYEKMQ (reference sequence). CDR3 bases: TGTGCCAGCAGCTTGAGGGAGGCGCGGGAAGCTTTCTTT. The encoded protein is CASSLREAREAFF. The whole variable domain, remainder taken from reference TRBV13 and TRBJ1-1, is AAGVIQSPRHLIKEKRETATLKCYPIPRHDTVYWYQQGPGQDPQFLISFYEKMQSDKGSIPDRFSAQQFSDYHSELNMSSLELGDSALYFCASSLREAREAFFGQGTRLTVV.

CDR3 nucleotide sequence: TGTGCCAGCAGCCCTCAGGGGATGAACACTGAAGCTTTCTTT. It encodes CASSPQGMNTEAFF. The chain recombines TRBV7-8 with TRBJ1-1, with D perhaps matching TRBD1 (6 bases). Trimming took off 5 bases at V and 0 bases at J, with 10 bases between the two ends. Per the germline V gene, CDR1 is SGHVS and CDR2 is FQNEAQ. CDR3 size: 14 residues.

Details on this clone: Different DNA sequences within this sample yield the same CDR3. J is TRBJ2-2 and V is TRBV5-1; 11 bases match TRBD2. The CDR3 extends over 15 amino acids. V shed 0 bases and J 8 bases; nucleotides not matched to a gene: 3. Germline values: CDR1 SGHRS, CDR2 YFSETQ. This chain's CDR3 is CASSLETSGTGELFF. DNA for the CDR3: TGCGCCAGCAGCTTGGAGACTAGCGGGACGGGGGAGCTGTTTTTT. The full variable domain, in which reference TRBV5-1 and TRBJ2-2 provide the parts outside the CDR3, is KAGVTQTPRYLIKTRGQQVTLSCSPISGHRSVSWYQQTPGQGLQFLFEYFSETQRNKGNFPGRFSGRQFSNSRSEMNVSTLELGDSALYLCASSLETSGTGELFFGEGSRLTVL.

The rearrangement links TRBV10-3 to TRBJ2-2; possibly TRBD1 for D (6 bases). V was clipped by 6 bases and J by 4 bases, with 9 bases between them. The germline CDR1 and CDR2 sequences are ENHRY and SYGVKD. This CDR3 contains 13 residues. This CDR3 is CAIRQGSTGELFF. CDR3 DNA sequence: TGTGCCATCAGACAGGGAAGCACCGGGGAGCTGTTTTTT.

The genes are TRBV4-2 and TRBJ1-2, with D perhaps TRBD1 (6 bases). Germline values: CDR1 LGHNA, CDR2 YNFKEQ. With 1 base removed from V and 5 bases from J, the gap between germline ends came to 14 bases. This CDR3 contains 15 residues. As DNA, the CDR3 is TGTGCCAGCAGCCAAGCAGGGGACCTACCTTATGGCTACACCTTC. Its translation is CASSQAGDLPYGYTF.

V usage is TRBV30 and J usage is TRBJ1-2; no reliable D call. Deletions cut 5 bases from V and 3 bases from J, with 13 bases between. The CDR3 loop spans 13 amino acids. Germline assignment: CDR1 GTSNPN and CDR2 SVGIG (reference sequence). The CDR3 spells CAWQNTHYYGYTF. CDR3 sequence (DNA): TGTGCCTGGCAAAACACCCACTACTATGGCTACACCTTC.